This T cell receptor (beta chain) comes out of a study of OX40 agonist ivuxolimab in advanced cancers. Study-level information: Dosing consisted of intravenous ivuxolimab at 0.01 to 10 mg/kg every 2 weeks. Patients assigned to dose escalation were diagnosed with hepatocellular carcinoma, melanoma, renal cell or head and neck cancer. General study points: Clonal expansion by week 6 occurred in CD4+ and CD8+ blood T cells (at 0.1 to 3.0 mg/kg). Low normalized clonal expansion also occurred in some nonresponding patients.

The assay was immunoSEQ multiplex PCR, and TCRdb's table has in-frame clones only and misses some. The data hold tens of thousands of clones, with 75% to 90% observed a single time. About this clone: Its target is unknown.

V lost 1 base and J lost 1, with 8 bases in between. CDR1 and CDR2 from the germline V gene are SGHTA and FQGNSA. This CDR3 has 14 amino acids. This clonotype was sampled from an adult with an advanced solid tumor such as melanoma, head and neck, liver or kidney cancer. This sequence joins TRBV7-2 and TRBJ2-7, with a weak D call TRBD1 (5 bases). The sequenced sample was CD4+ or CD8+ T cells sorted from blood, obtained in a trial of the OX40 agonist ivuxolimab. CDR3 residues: CASSLVQGSYEQYF. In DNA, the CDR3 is TGTGCCAGCAGCTTAGTGCAGGGTTCCTACGAGCAGTACTTC.